This TCR beta chain was identified in a study of T cell changes during pregnancy in multiple sclerosis. TCRdb's copy holds only in-frame clones and misses some; the assay was immunoSEQ multiplex PCR. The data hold approximately 60,000 clones, with around 90% observed a single time. Germline CDR1 and CDR2: LGHNA and YNFKEQ. The CDR3 extends over 15 amino acids. V lost 0 bases and J lost 3, with 12 bases in between. Specimen: CD4+ T cells from peripheral blood mononuclear cells, collected in the second trimester of pregnancy. This chain links TRBV4-2 with TRBJ2-7, with D tentatively TRBD1 (6 bases). The sequence came from a female donor with multiple sclerosis, enrolled in a pregnancy study. The chain's CDR3 is CASSQDSGRGYEQYF. In nucleotides, the CDR3 is TGTGCCAGCAGCCAAGATAGTGGCAGGGGCTACGAGCAGTACTTC.